The rows below give T cell receptor beta chains drawn from one sample of a study of neurological immune-mediated disorders. TCRdb processed the 5' RACE reads anew with MiXCR; each CDR3 protein has one entry. The data contain under 50,000 distinct CDR3 sequences, about 9.9% of them singletons. Sequenced material: CD4+ T cells from blood. These receptors were taken from a young woman with HTLV-1-associated myelopathy (HAM/TSP). Both conserved end residues are part of each CDR3. The D gene is left open where the match is weak. Rows give clone size only sometimes, using once, few, many, or a class for an expanded clone.

clone_size	v_call	cdr3_length	j_call	d_call	cdr3_aa	cdr3_nt
many	TRBV5-1	15	TRBJ2-7	TRBD1	CASSSGGTGINEQYF	TGCGCCAGCTCCTCTGGGGGGACAGGGATCAACGAGCAGTACTTC
many	TRBV7-9	11	TRBJ2-1	.	CASSRADEQFF	TGTGCCAGCAGTAGGGCCGATGAGCAGTTCTTC
.	TRBV30	15	TRBJ2-2	.	CAWSHLGRNTGELFF	TGTGCCTGGAGTCACTTGGGACGGAACACCGGGGAGCTGTTTTTT
many	TRBV20-1	14	TRBJ2-2	.	CSASRQTNTGELFF	TGCAGTGCTAGTCGCCAGACGAACACCGGGGAGCTGTTTTTT
many	TRBV30	13	TRBJ1-1	.	CAWSPSLNTEAFF	TGTGCCTGGAGTCCCTCATTGAACACTGAAGCTTTCTTT
once	TRBV7-9	13	TRBJ2-3	TRBD1	CASRVDRGNTQYF	TGTGCCAGCAGAGTGGACAGGGGCAATACGCAGTATTTT
.	TRBV20-1	13	TRBJ2-7	TRBD2	CSATAGVVGEQYF	TGCAGTGCCACGGCGGGAGTTGTAGGCGAGCAGTACTTC
many	TRBV3-1	12	TRBJ2-1	TRBD2	CASSQGGGEQFF	TGTGCCAGCAGCCAAGGGGGGGGTGAGCAGTTCTTC
many	TRBV18	13	TRBJ1-2	.	CASSPTDNYGYTF	TGTGCCAGCTCACCGACAGATAACTATGGCTACACCTTC
.	TRBV19	16	TRBJ2-2	.	CASSIVFRDAHGELFF	TGTGCCAGTAGTATAGTCTTCCGGGACGCACACGGGGAGCTGTTTTTT
many	TRBV9	16	TRBJ2-2	.	CASSVAASANTGELFF	TGTGCCAGCAGCGTAGCGGCTTCCGCGAACACCGGGGAGCTGTTTTTT
many	TRBV2	15	TRBJ1-1	TRBD1	CASSRQTGGVTEAFF	TGTGCCAGCAGTCGTCAGACAGGGGGGGTCACTGAAGCTTTCTTT